The 26 T cell receptor beta chains given below trace back to one sample, sequenced in a study of cytomegalovirus exposure and HLA in healthy donors. The PCR ran on 60 Vbeta and 13 Jbeta primers. TCRdb's table, derived via immunoSEQ multiplex PCR, lists solely in-frame clones and lacks some. The sample table includes about 84,000 clones. Sequenced input: PBMCs. These TCRs come from a man aged 50 or older in good health and CMV-seronegative.

The chain uses TRBV6-1 and TRBJ1-5; the match to TRBD1 covers 8 bases. CDR3 length equals 15 residues. Trimming cost V 6 bases and J 4 bases; bases outside gene matches: 8. CDR1 MNHNS and CDR2 SASEGT come from the germline V gene. CDR3: CASRQGDRLNQPQHF. The CDR3 DNA reads as TGTGCCAGCAGACAGGGGGACAGACTTAATCAGCCCCAGCATTTT.

This chain links TRBV10-3 with TRBJ1-4, with D possibly TRBD1 on 5 matching bases. Trimming left V 6 bases short and J 8 bases short, with 19 bases between. In germline, CDR1 is ENHRY, CDR2 SYGVKD. The CDR3 has 15 amino acids. CDR3 nucleotides: TGTGCCATCAGCAACACGGGGGGGGAAGAGGAAAAACTGTTTTTT. Protein: CAISNTGGEEEKLFF.

The chain links TRBV15 to TRBJ2-5; 7 positions agree with TRBD1. V lost 6 bases and J lost 0; bases outside the gene matches: 4. Per the germline V gene, CDR1 is LNHNV and CDR2 is YYDKDF (reference sequence). The CDR3 runs to 14 residues. This CDR3 reads CATRGGQNQETQYF. For the CDR3, the DNA is TGTGCCACCAGAGGGGGACAGAACCAAGAGACCCAGTACTTC.

The gene calls are TRBV4-2 and TRBJ2-5; D is undetermined. Trimming shortened V by 2 bases and J by 1 base, and 8 bases separated the two germline ends. Germline CDR1 LGHNA, CDR2 YNFKEQ. This CDR3 is 14 amino acids long. CDR3 DNA: TGTGCCAGCAGCCAATATTCCAGCCAAGAGACCCAGTACTTC. This encodes CASSQYSSQETQYF.

The chain combines TRBV5-4 with TRBJ1-2; 9 positions match TRBD1. V shed 0 bases, J shed 6 bases, and the junction held 3 bases outside the gene matches. The CDR3 runs 14 residues. Germline CDR1 is SGHNT and CDR2 is YYREEE (reference sequence). CDR3 sequence reads: CASSLGDRVDGYTF. As DNA, the CDR3 is TGTGCCAGCAGCTTGGGGGACAGGGTGGATGGCTACACCTTC. Variable domain in full (rest from reference TRBV5-4 and TRBJ1-2): ETGVTQSPTHLIKTRGQQVTLRCSSQSGHNTVSWYQQALGQGPQFIFQYYREEENGRGNFPPRFSGLQFPNYSSELNVNALELDDSALYLCASSLGDRVDGYTFGSGTRLTVV.

V is TRBV6-6 and J is TRBJ2-1; 7 nucleotides match TRBD2. From germline, CDR1 is MNHNY and CDR2 SVGAGI (reference sequence). The V gene end was trimmed by 3 bases and the J gene end by 9 bases; junction bases not matched to a gene: 8. CDR3 length equals 14 residues. CDR3 region: CASSYWTSGSEQFF. CDR3 in DNA: TGTGCCAGCAGTTATTGGACTAGTGGAAGTGAGCAGTTCTTC.

This sequence joins TRBV28 and TRBJ1-2, with TRBD1 identical over 8 bases. V dropped 2 bases and J dropped 6; count of bases not matched to a gene: 11. Germline CDR1 and CDR2: MDHEN and SYDVKM. This CDR3 spans 16 amino acids. CDR3 amino acids: CASSLGAGRGLNGYTF. The CDR3 nucleotides read TGTGCCAGCAGTTTAGGGGCAGGCAGGGGGCTCAATGGCTACACCTTC.

V and J are TRBV6-5 and TRBJ1-2, with D possibly matching TRBD1 (5 bases). Germline CDR1 is MNHEY and CDR2 is SVGAGI. The CDR3 loop spans 15 amino acids. Deletions cut 6 bases from V and 4 bases from J, with 18 bases between. The CDR3 DNA reads TGTGCCAGCAGCTCCCCCCAAGGAGGGACCTATGGCTACACCTTC. Its translation: CASSSPQGGTYGYTF.

The rearrangement uses TRBV9 and TRBJ2-3; a weak D match, TRBD2 (6 bases). The CDR3 totals 20 residues. Germline CDR1 reads SGDLS; CDR2 reads YYNGEE. Trimming removed 2 bases at V and 2 bases at J, with 27 bases between. For the CDR3, the DNA is TGTGCCAGCAGCGTTGACCCCGTTCCGGGCCCCGGGGGAGTCACAGATACGCAGTATTTT. Translation gives CASSVDPVPGPGGVTDTQYF.

The CDR3 spells CAWRVTGGIQKLFF. DNA for the CDR3: TGTGCCTGGAGAGTTACAGGGGGAATACAAAAACTGTTTTTT. The chain combines TRBV30 with TRBJ1-4; TRBD1 agrees at 8 bases. J lost 9 bases, V lost 3 bases, and 9 bases had no gene match. CDR1 GTSNPN and CDR2 SVGIG come from the germline V gene (reference sequence). This CDR3 is 14 amino acids long.

J is TRBJ2-2 and V is TRBV14, with D uncertain. Germline lookup yields CDR1 SGHDN and CDR2 FVKESK. V was trimmed by 1 base and J by 5 bases, leaving 14 bases between them. The CDR3 has 16 amino acids. Written as DNA, the CDR3 is TGTGCCAGCAGCCAAGTTTCCAACGCCGGGACCGGGGAGCTGTTTTTT. It encodes CASSQVSNAGTGELFF.

V gene TRBV7-9 combines with J gene TRBJ2-7; a weak D match, TRBD2 (6 bases). CDR3 size: 14 residues. Germline CDR1 SEHNR, CDR2 FQNEAQ (reference sequence). The ends were cut back, 5 bases at V and 2 bases at J, with 13 bases in the middle. CDR3: CASSGGTDPYEQYF. The CDR3 DNA is TGTGCCAGCAGCGGTGGGACTGATCCCTACGAGCAGTACTTC. Looking up the rest from reference TRBV7-9 and TRBJ2-7 gives the full variable domain: DTGVSQNPRHKITKRGQNVTFRCDPISEHNRLYWYRQTLGQGPEFLTYFQNEAQLEKSRLLSDRFSAERPKGSFSTLEIQRTEQGDSAMYLCASSGGTDPYEQYFGPGTRLTVT.

V and J are TRBV7-8 and TRBJ2-6, with D tentatively TRBD2 (7 bases). This CDR3 comprises 17 residues. Trimming left V 3 bases short and J 0 bases short, with 12 bases between. The germline V gene encodes CDR1 SGHVS and CDR2 FQNEAQ. For the CDR3, the DNA is TGTGCCAGCAGCTTGGGGGGGCCCCGCTCTGGGGCCAACGTCCTGACTTTC. Protein product: CASSLGGPRSGANVLTF.

The rearrangement joins TRBV5-1 to TRBJ2-6; the D gene is possibly TRBD2 (6 bases). V was clipped by 5 bases and J by 2 bases, with 17 bases between them. The CDR3 is 17 residues long. Per the germline V gene, CDR1 is SGHRS and CDR2 is YFSETQ. The CDR3 nucleotides are TGCGCCAGCAGAAGAACCAGCCCGGGGGCTGGGGCCAACGTCCTGACTTTC. Translation gives CASRRTSPGAGANVLTF.

V is TRBV10-3 and J is TRBJ2-1; 7 bases are shared with TRBD2. V lost 10 bases and J lost 2; bases outside the gene matches: 8. The CDR3 loop spans 14 amino acids. Per the germline V gene, CDR1 is ENHRY and CDR2 is SYGVKD. The CDR3 DNA is TGTGCCAGCTCCCCACGGGGGGCCTACAATGAGCAGTTCTTC. This codes for CASSPRGAYNEQFF.

V usage is TRBV9 and J usage is TRBJ2-3; the match to TRBD1 covers 7 bases. Germline V gives CDR1 SGDLS, CDR2 YYNGEE. With 0 bases clipped from V and 0 bases from J, the junction kept 1 base outside the gene matches. This CDR3 region has 15 residues. The chain's CDR3 is CASSVGGGSTDTQYF. The CDR3 DNA follows: TGTGCCAGCAGCGTAGGAGGGGGCAGCACAGATACGCAGTATTTT.

The rearrangement uses TRBV19 and TRBJ2-2, with TRBD2 identical over 14 bases. Trimming removed 5 bases from V and 2 bases from J; junction bases left unmatched: 7. The CDR3 is 18 amino acids. CDR1 and CDR2 (germline): LNHDA, SQIVND (reference sequence). The CDR3 coding sequence is TGTGCCAGTAGTCGAGGACTAGCGGGGGGAACAAACACCGGGGAGCTGTTTTTT. Protein sequence: CASSRGLAGGTNTGELFF.

The chain couples TRBV28 to TRBJ2-1; 7 nucleotides agree with TRBD1. Germline V gene lookup returns CDR1 MDHEN and CDR2 SYDVKM. This CDR3 comprises 14 residues. Losses at the gene ends were 7 bases for V and 7 bases for J; bases not matched to a gene: 10. The CDR3 coding sequence is TGTGCCAGCACCTTAGGGGGCAACCTAAATGAGCAGTTCTTC. It is translated as CASTLGGNLNEQFF.

V and J are TRBV14 and TRBJ2-7; TRBD1 might be the D (5 bases). The CDR3 is 12 residues long. With 2 bases removed from V and 5 bases from J, the gap between germline ends came to 7 bases. CDR1 is SGHDN, CDR2 FVKESK, per germline. The CDR3 loop reads CASSQWGNEQYF. The CDR3 bases are TGTGCCAGCAGCCAATGGGGCAACGAGCAGTACTTC.

The V call is TRBV6-5, the J call TRBJ2-1, with a weak D call TRBD2 (5 bases). Trimming left V 0 bases short and J 14 bases short, with 23 bases between. Germline loops: CDR1 MNHEY, CDR2 SVGAGI. The CDR3 is 16 residues long. The CDR3 nucleotides read TGTGCCAGCAGTTACTCTTCGACGGGGAGACGCTCAAGCGAGTTCTTC. It translates to CASSYSSTGRRSSEFF.

The V call is TRBV4-2, the J call TRBJ2-3; D is possibly TRBD2 (6 bases). Trimming left V 0 bases short and J 7 bases short, with 20 bases between. This CDR3 is built from 17 residues. Germline CDR1 is LGHNA and CDR2 is YNFKEQ. CDR3 in amino acids: CASSQDLTSSNPYTQYF. DNA of the CDR3: TGTGCCAGCAGCCAAGACCTTACTAGCTCCAATCCATATACGCAGTATTTT.

This chain connects TRBV29-1 to TRBJ1-5, with D perhaps TRBD1 (5 bases). Trimming removed 4 bases from V and 4 bases from J, with 17 bases in between. This CDR3 is 15 amino acids long. CDR1 and CDR2 (germline): SQVTM, ANQGSEA. CDR3 DNA sequence: TGCAGCGTTGTGCTGGACGGGGGAGTTAATCAGCCCCAGCATTTT. Encoded protein: CSVVLDGGVNQPQHF.

This chain links TRBV10-2 with TRBJ1-4, with TRBD1 matching 10 bases. After removal of 4 bases from V and 8 bases from J, the junction contained 4 bases not matched to a gene. The CDR3 extends over 14 amino acids. Germline assignment: CDR1 WSHSY and CDR2 SAAADI. CDR3: CASSGQGAREKLFF. DNA of the CDR3: TGCGCCAGCAGTGGACAGGGGGCGAGGGAAAAACTGTTTTTT.

The chain links TRBV11-2 to TRBJ1-2; TRBD1 aligns across 9 bases. V was pared by 1 base and J by 6 bases, with 3 bases of the junction left unmatched. Germline V gene sequence: CDR1 SGHAT, CDR2 FQNNGV. This CDR3 has 14 amino acids. The CDR3 DNA is TGTGCCAGCAGCTTAGGGACAGGGGATCATGGCTACACCTTC. It encodes CASSLGTGDHGYTF.

The gene calls are TRBV19 and TRBJ1-6; no firm D call. Germline V gives CDR1 LNHDA, CDR2 SQIVND (reference sequence). The CDR3 sequence is 14 residues long. V lost 5 bases, J lost 8 bases, and 13 bases lay in between. The CDR3 loop reads CASSPFWRDSPLHF. CDR3 coding DNA: TGTGCCAGTAGTCCCTTTTGGAGGGATTCACCCCTCCACTTT. The full variable domain, completed using reference TRBV19 and TRBJ1-6, is DGGITQSPKYLFRKEGQNVTLSCEQNLNHDAMYWYRQDPGQGLRLIYYSQIVNDFQKGDIAEGYSVSREKKESFPLTVTSAQKNPTAFYLCASSPFWRDSPLHFGNGTRLTVT.

V and J are TRBV9 and TRBJ2-3, with 10 bases identical to TRBD2. Germline CDR1 and CDR2: SGDLS and YYNGEE. The V gene end was trimmed by 0 bases and the J gene end by 2 bases; junction bases not matched to a gene: 12. The CDR3 has 19 amino acids. The CDR3 DNA is TGTGCCAGCAGCGTAGCCGCTACGAAGCGGGGGGGCAACACAGATACGCAGTATTTT. Translation: CASSVAATKRGGNTDTQYF.